This record looks at one TCR beta chain sequence and its context. These data originate in a study of blood T cell repertoires in COVID-19. Study summary: Material from acute and convalescent COVID-19 was sourced from the United States, Italy and Spain. The cDNA or gDNA used as material had been derived from T cells, B-cell-depleted T cells, or PBMCs.

How the authors handled the data: Counts of nucleated cells, estimated from reference gene primer amplification, were obtained. The protocol was immunoSEQ multiplex PCR, while the TCRdb copy is restricted to in-frame clones and leaves out a portion. The V and J calls and clone size were taken over from that table, and D and trimming were inferred from the DNA. The table records 370,000 or so clones, 81% of them present only once. V gave up 2 bases and J gave up 5 bases, with 10 bases separating them. Per the germline V gene, CDR1 is LGHNT and CDR2 is FRNRAP. The CDR3 spans 13 residues. The sequenced sample was peripheral blood. The TCR sequence derives from a human donor with acute or convalescent COVID-19. The donor label of this sample is uncertain. This chain connects TRBV12-5 to TRBJ2-7; D remains unclear. The CDR3 loop is CASGLSYRDEQYF. The DNA of the CDR3 is TGTGCTAGTGGTTTGTCTTACAGAGACGAGCAGTACTTC.